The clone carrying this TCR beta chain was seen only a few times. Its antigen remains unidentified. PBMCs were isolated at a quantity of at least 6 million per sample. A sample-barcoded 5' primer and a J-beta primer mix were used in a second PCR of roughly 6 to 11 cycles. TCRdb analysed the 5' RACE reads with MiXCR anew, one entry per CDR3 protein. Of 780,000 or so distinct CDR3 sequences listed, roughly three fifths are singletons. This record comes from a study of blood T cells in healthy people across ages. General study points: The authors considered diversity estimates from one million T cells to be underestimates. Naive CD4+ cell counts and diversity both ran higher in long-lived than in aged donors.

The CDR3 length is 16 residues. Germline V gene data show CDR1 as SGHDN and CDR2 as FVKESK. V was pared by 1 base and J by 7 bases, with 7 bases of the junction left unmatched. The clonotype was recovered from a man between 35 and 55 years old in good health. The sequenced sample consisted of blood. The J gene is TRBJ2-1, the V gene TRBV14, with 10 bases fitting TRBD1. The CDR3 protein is CASSQGTRDRGNEQFF. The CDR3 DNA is TGTGCCAGCAGCCAAGGGACCCGGGACAGGGGAAATGAGCAGTTCTTC. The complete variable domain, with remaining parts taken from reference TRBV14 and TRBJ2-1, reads EAGVTQFPSHSVIEKGQTVTLRCDPISGHDNLYWYRRVMGKEIKFLLHFVKESKQDESGMPNNRFLAERTGGTYSTLKVQPAELEDSGVYFCASSQGTRDRGNEQFFGPGTRLTVL.